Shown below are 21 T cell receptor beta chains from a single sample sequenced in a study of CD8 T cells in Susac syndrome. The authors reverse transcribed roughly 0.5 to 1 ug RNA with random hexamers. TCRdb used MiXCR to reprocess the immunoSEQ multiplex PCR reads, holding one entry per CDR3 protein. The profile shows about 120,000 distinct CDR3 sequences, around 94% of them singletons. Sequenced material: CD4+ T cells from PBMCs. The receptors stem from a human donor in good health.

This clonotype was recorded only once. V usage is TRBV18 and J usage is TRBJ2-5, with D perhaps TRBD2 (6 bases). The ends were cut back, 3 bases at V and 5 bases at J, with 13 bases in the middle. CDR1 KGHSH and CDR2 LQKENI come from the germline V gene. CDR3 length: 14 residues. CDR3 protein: CASSPPRDWETQYF. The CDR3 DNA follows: TGTGCCAGCTCACCTCCCCGGGACTGGGAGACCCAGTACTTC.

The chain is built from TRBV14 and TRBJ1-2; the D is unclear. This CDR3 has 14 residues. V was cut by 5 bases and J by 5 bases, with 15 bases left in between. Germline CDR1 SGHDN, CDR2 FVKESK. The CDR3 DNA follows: TGTGCCAGCAGCAACAACGCGGCCGGGTATGGCTACACCTTC. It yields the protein CASSNNAAGYGYTF.

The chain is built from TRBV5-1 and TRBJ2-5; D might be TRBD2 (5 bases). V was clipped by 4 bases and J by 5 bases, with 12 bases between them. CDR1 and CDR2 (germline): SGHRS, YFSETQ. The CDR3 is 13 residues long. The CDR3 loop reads CASSPLAGETQYF. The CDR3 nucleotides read TGCGCCAGCAGCCCGCTAGCTGGGGAGACCCAGTACTTC. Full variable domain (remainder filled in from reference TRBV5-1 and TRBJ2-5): KAGVTQTPRYLIKTRGQQVTLSCSPISGHRSVSWYQQTPGQGLQFLFEYFSETQRNKGNFPGRFSGRQFSNSRSEMNVSTLELGDSALYLCASSPLAGETQYFGPGTRLLVL.

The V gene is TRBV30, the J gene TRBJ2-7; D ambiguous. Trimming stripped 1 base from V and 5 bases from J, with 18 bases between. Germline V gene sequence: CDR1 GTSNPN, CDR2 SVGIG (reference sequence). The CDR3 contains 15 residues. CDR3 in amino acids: CAWSGSPTVTDEQYF. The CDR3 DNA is TGTGCCTGGAGTGGAAGCCCTACGGTTACCGACGAGCAGTACTTC.

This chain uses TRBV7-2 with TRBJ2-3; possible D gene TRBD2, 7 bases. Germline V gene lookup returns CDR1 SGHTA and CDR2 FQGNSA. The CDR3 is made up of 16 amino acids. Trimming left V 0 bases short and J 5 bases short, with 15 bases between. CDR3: CASSLARGGRGDTQYF. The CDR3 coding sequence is TGTGCCAGCAGCTTAGCGCGCGGGGGCAGGGGAGATACGCAGTATTTT.

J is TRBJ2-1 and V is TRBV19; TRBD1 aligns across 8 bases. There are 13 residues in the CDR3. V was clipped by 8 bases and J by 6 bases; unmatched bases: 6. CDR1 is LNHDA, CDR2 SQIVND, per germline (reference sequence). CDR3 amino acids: CASATGVPNEQFF. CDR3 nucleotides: TGTGCCAGTGCGACAGGGGTCCCCAATGAGCAGTTCTTC.

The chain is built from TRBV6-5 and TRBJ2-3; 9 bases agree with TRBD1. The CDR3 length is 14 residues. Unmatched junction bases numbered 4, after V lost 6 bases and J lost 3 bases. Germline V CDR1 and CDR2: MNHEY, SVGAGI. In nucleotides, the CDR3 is TGTGCCAGCAGGCCGGGACAGGGTACAGATACGCAGTATTTT. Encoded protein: CASRPGQGTDTQYF.

DNA for the CDR3: TGCGCCAGCAGCCTAGGGACTAGCCTCAATGAGCAGTTCTTC. Translating gives CASSLGTSLNEQFF. The rearrangement joins TRBV5-1 to TRBJ2-1; 9 bases agree with TRBD2. This CDR3 spans 14 amino acids. J was trimmed by 6 bases and V by 4 bases; bases with no gene match: 5. CDR1 and CDR2 from the germline V gene are SGHRS and YFSETQ.

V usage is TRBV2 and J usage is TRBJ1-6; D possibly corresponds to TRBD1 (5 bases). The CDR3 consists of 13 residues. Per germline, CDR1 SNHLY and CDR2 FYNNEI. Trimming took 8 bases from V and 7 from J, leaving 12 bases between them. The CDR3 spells CASVRDPNSPLHF. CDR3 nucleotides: TGTGCCAGCGTCCGGGACCCCAATTCACCCCTCCACTTT.

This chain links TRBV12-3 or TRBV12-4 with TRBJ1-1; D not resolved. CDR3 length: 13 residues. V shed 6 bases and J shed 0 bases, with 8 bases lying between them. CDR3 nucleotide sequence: TGTGCCAGCAGCCCCACACTGAACACTGAAGCTTTCTTT. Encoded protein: CASSPTLNTEAFF.

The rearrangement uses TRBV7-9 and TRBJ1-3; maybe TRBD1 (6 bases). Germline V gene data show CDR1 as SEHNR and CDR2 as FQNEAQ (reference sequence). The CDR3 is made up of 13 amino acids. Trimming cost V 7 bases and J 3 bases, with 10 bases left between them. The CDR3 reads CASIQGYGNTIYF. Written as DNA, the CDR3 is TGTGCCAGCATACAGGGTTATGGAAACACCATATATTTT.

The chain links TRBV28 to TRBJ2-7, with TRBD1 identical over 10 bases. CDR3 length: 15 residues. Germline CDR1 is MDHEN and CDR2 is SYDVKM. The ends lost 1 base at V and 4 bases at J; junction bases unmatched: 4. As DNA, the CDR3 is TGTGCCAGCAGTTTATCTGGACAGGGGGTATACGAGCAGTACTTC. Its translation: CASSLSGQGVYEQYF.

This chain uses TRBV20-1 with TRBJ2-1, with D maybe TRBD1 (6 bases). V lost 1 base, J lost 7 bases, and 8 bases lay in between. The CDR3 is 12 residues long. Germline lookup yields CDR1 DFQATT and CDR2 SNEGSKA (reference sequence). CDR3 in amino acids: CSARGQANEQFF. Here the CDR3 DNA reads TGCAGTGCTAGAGGACAGGCGAATGAGCAGTTCTTC.

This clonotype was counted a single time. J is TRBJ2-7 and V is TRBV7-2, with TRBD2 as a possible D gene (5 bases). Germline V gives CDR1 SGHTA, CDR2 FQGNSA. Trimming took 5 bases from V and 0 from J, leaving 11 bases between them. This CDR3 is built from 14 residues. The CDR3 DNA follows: TGTGCCAGCAGCCTATTGGACTTCTCCTACGAGCAGTACTTC. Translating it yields CASSLLDFSYEQYF.

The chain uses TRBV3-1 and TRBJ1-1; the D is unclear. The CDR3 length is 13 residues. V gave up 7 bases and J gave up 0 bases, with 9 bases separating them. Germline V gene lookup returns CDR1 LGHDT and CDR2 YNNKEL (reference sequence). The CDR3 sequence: CASMAPMNTEAFF. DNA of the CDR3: TGTGCCAGCATGGCACCCATGAACACTGAAGCTTTCTTT.

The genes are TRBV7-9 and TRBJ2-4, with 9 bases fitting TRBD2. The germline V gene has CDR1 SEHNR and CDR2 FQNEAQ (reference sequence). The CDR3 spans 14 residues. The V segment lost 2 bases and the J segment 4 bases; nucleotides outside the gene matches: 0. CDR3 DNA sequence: TGTGCCAGCAGCTTAACTAGCGGGAAAAACATTCAGTACTTC. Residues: CASSLTSGKNIQYF.

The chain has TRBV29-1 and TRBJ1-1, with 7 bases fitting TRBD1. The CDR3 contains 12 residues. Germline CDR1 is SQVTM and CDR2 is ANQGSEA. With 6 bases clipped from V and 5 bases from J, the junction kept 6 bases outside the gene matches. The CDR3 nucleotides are TGCAGCGTGGGGGACAGACGAACTGAAGCTTTCTTT. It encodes CSVGDRRTEAFF.

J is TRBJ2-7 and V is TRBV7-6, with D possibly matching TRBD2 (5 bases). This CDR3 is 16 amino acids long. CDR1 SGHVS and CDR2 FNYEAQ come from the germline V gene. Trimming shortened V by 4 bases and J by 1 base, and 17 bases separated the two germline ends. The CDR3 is CASSSPWGDGSYEQYF. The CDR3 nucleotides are TGTGCCAGCAGCTCCCCTTGGGGAGATGGGTCCTACGAGCAGTACTTC.

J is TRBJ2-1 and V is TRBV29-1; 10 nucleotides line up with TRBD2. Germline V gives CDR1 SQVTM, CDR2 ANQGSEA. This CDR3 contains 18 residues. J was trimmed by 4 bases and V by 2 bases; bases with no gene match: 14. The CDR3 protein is CSVEFGLAGEGTYNEQFF. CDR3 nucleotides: TGCAGCGTTGAATTTGGTCTAGCGGGAGAAGGGACTTACAATGAGCAGTTCTTC.

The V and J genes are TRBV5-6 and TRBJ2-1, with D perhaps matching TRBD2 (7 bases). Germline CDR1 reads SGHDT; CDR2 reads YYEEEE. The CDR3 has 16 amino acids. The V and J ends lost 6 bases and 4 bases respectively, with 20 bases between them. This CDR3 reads CASNPGAGAGYNEQFF. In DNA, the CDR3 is TGTGCCAGCAACCCGGGGGCGGGAGCGGGTTACAATGAGCAGTTCTTC.

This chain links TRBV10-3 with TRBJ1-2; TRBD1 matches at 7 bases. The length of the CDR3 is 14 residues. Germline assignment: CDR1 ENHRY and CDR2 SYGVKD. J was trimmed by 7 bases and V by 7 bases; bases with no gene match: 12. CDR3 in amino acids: CAITEGQRDIGYTF. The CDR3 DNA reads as TGTGCCATCACCGAGGGACAGCGAGATATTGGCTACACCTTC.